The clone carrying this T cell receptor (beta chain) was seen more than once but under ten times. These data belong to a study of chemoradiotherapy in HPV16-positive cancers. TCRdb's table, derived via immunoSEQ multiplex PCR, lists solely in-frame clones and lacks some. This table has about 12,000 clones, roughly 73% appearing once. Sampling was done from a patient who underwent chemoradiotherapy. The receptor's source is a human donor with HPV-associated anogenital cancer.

This CDR3 is CASRSVVGGGYTF. In DNA form, the CDR3 reads TGTGCCAGCCGGAGTGTTGTTGGGGGAGGCTACACCTTC. The chain carries TRBV6-1 and TRBJ1-2; D possibly corresponds to TRBD1 (5 bases). Looked up from germline, CDR1 is MNHNS and CDR2 is SASEGT. V was trimmed by 8 bases and J by 8 bases, leaving 18 bases between them. This CDR3 contains 13 residues.